Listed here is a single T cell receptor beta chain. The study drew participants aged roughly 18 to 95 years from 20 to 30 US areas. Participants' own reports of clinical history determined their cohort assignment. Sequencing was performed with immunoSEQ multiplex PCR; in TCRdb, only in-frame clones are kept and a portion is missing. The top ten clones hold about 6% of a sample with approximately 240,000 clones, about 90% of them seen once. Looked up from germline, CDR1 is SNHLY and CDR2 is FYNNEI. V lost 1 base to trimming and J lost 9 bases, with 16 bases between them. CDR3 length equals 15 residues. The sample originates from a study of blood T cell repertoires in COVID-19. Study as a whole: Nucleic acid was either cDNA or gDNA, and it came from T cells, B-cell-depleted T cells, or PBMCs.

Sequencing used PBMCs or T cells enriched from blood (not recorded which). V usage is TRBV2 and J usage is TRBJ1-5; D may be TRBD1 (6 bases). This TCR was recovered from a woman aged 25 to 39 with acute COVID-19. DNA for the CDR3: TGTGCCAGCAGTGAAGAGGCCAGAGGGGGAGCGCCCCAGCATTTT. It encodes CASSEEARGGAPQHF.